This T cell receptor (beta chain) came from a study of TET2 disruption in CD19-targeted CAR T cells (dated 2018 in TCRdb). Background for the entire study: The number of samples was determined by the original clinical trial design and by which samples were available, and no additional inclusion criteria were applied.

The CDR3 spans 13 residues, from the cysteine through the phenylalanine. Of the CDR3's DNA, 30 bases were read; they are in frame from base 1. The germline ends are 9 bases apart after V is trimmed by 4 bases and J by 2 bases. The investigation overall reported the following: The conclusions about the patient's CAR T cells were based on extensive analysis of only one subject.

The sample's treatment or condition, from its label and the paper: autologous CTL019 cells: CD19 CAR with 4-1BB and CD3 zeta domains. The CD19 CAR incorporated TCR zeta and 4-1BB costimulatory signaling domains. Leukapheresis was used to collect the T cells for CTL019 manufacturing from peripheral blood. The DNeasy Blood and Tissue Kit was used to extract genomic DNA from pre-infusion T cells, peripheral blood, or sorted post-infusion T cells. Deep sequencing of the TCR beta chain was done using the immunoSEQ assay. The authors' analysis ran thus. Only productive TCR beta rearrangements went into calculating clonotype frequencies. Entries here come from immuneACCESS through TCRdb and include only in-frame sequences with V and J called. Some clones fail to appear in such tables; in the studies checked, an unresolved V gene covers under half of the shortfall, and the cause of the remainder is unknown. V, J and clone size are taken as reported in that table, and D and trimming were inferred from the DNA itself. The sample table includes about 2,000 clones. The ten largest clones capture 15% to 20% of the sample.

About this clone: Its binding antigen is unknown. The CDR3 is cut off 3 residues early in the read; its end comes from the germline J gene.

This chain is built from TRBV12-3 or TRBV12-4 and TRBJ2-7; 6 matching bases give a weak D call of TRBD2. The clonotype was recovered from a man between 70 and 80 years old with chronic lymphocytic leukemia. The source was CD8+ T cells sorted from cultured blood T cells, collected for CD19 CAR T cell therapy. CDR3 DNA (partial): TGTGCCAGCAGTTGGGGGGTGGCCTACGAG. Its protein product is CASSWGVAYE. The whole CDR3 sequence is CASSWGVAYEQYF.